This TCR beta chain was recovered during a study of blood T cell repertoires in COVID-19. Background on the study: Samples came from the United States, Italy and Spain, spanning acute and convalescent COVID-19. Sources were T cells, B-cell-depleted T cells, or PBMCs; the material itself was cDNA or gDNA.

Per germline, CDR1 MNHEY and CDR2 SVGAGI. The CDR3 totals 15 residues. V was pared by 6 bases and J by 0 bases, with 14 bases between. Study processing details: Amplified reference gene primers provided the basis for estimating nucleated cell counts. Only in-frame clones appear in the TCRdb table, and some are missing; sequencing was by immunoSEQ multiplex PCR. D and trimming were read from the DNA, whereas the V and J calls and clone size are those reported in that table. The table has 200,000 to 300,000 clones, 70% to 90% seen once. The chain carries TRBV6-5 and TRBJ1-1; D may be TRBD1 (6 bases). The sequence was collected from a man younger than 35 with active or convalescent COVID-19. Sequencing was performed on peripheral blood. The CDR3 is CASSYDTGLNTEAFF. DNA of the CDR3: TGTGCCAGCAGCTATGATACAGGGTTGAACACTGAAGCTTTCTTT.